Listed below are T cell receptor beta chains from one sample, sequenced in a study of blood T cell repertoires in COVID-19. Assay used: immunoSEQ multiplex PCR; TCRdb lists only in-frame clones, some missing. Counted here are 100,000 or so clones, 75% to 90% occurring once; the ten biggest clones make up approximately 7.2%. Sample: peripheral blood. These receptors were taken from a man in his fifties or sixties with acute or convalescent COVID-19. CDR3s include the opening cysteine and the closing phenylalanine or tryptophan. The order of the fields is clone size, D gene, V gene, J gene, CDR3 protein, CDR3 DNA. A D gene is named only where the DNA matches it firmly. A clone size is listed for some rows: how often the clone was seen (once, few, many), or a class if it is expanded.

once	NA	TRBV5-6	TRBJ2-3	CASSLGFGAGTADTQYF	TGTGCCAGCAGCTTGGGGTTCGGGGCGGGGACGGCAGATACGCAGTATTTT
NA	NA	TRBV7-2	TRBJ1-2	CASSFGGAATSYGYTF	TGTGCCAGCAGCTTTGGCGGGGCCGCGACCTCATATGGCTACACCTTC
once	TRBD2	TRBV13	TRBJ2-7	CASSSTSGEVSYEQYF	TGTGCCAGCAGCTCAACTAGCGGAGAAGTGTCCTACGAGCAGTACTTC
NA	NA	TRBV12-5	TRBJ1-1	CASGSPRTQNTEAFF	TGTGCTAGTGGTTCCCCTCGGACACAGAACACTGAAGCTTTCTTT
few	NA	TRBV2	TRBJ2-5	CASREPGTMGETQYF	TGTGCCAGCAGAGAACCCGGGACAATGGGAGAGACCCAGTACTTC
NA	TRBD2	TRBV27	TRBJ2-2	CASSSLVSGRHTGELFF	TGTGCCAGCAGTTCGCTTGTTAGCGGGAGGCACACCGGGGAGCTGTTTTTT
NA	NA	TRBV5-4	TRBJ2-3	CASSLAGGAPDTQYF	TGTGCCAGCAGCTTGGCGGGGGGCGCACCAGATACGCAGTATTTT
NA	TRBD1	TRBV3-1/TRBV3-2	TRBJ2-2	CASRPTGENTGELFF	TGTGCCAGCAGACCGACAGGGGAGAACACCGGGGAGCTGTTTTTT
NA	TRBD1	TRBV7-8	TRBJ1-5	CASSYRGRNQPQHF	TGTGCCAGCAGCTACAGGGGGCGGAATCAGCCCCAGCATTTT
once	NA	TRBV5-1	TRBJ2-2	CASSLGGASGELFF	TGCGCCAGCAGCTTGGGTGGGGCGTCCGGGGAGCTGTTTTTT
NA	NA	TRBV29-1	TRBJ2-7	CSVLRGGQAYEQYF	TGCAGCGTTCTAAGGGGAGGACAGGCCTACGAGCAGTACTTC
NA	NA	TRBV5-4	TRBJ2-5	CASSLDRFGGSGTQYF	TGTGCCAGCAGCTTGGATCGCTTCGGCGGGTCGGGGACCCAGTACTTC
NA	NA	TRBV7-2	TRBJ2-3	CASSFSAGLSTDTQYF	TGTGCCAGCAGCTTTAGTGCAGGCCTAAGCACAGATACGCAGTATTTT
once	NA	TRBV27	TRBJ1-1	CASSPRSLNTEAFF	TGTGCCAGCAGCCCGAGGAGTCTAAACACTGAAGCTTTCTTT
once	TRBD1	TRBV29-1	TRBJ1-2	CSVDFVSSADREDNYGYTF	TGCAGCGTTGATTTCGTTAGTTCGGCTGACAGGGAGGATAACTATGGCTACACCTTC
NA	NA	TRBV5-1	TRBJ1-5	CASSLGLGGNQPQHF	TGCGCCAGCAGCTTGGGGTTGGGAGGCAATCAGCCCCAGCATTTT
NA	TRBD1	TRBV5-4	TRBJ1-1	CASSPFDRGSTEAFF	TGTGCCAGCAGCCCCTTTGACAGGGGGTCCACTGAAGCTTTCTTT
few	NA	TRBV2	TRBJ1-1	CASRVQGPSTEAFF	TGTGCCAGCAGAGTCCAGGGGCCCAGCACTGAAGCTTTCTTT
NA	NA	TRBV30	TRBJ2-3	CAWSVGGESAQYF	TGTGCCTGGAGTGTCGGGGGAGAGTCCGCGCAGTATTTT
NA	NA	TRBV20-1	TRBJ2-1	CSASRSNEQFF	TGCAGTGCTAGCCGGAGCAATGAGCAGTTCTTC